The rows below give T cell receptor beta chains drawn from one sample of a study of shared clonotypes between healthy human individuals. Sequencing used immunoSEQ multiplex PCR; TCRdb keeps in-frame clones, though not all of them. This repertoire shows about 2.4 million clones, about 92% found once; its top ten account for about 0.13%. Sample: naive CD4+ T cells sorted from blood. Source of these receptors: a man aged 18 to 29 in good health. CDR3s include the opening cysteine and the closing phenylalanine or tryptophan.

v_call: TRBV27
cdr3_length: 17
j_call: TRBJ2-6
cdr3_aa: CASSLSKGATGANVLTF

v_call: TRBV7-3
cdr3_length: 15
j_call: TRBJ2-5
cdr3_aa: CASSLQRGPQETQYF

v_call: TRBV7-9
cdr3_length: 15
j_call: TRBJ1-2
cdr3_aa: CASSLNTGTGYGYTF

v_call: TRBV6-5
cdr3_length: 14
j_call: TRBJ1-2
cdr3_aa: CASRSGTVRGGYTF

v_call: TRBV5-4
cdr3_length: 14
j_call: TRBJ1-1
cdr3_aa: CASSLSVMNTEAFF

v_call: TRBV18
cdr3_length: 16
j_call: TRBJ2-1
cdr3_aa: CASSPVAPSVHNEQFF

v_call: TRBV5-1
cdr3_length: 13
j_call: TRBJ2-7
cdr3_aa: CASSGTGGYEQYF

v_call: TRBV19
cdr3_length: 13
j_call: TRBJ1-2
cdr3_aa: CASRPQGALGYTF

v_call: TRBV11-3
cdr3_length: 13
j_call: TRBJ2-3
cdr3_aa: CASSSLRSDTQYF

v_call: TRBV5-6
cdr3_length: 15
j_call: TRBJ2-3
cdr3_aa: CASSLAGGPGDTQYF

v_call: TRBV18
cdr3_length: 14
j_call: TRBJ1-5
cdr3_aa: CASSPSPNNQPQHF

v_call: TRBV7-2
cdr3_length: 14
j_call: TRBJ1-1
cdr3_aa: CASSLQGAATEAFF

v_call: TRBV4-1
cdr3_length: 16
j_call: TRBJ2-3
cdr3_aa: CASSLGQGKGTDTQYF

v_call: TRBV2
cdr3_length: 14
j_call: TRBJ2-1
cdr3_aa: CASSEDRAINEQFF

v_call: TRBV15
cdr3_length: 16
j_call: TRBJ1-6
cdr3_aa: CATSTFWTGSNSPLHF

v_call: TRBV11-3
cdr3_length: 11
j_call: TRBJ2-2
cdr3_aa: CASSSPGELFF

v_call: TRBV6-1
cdr3_length: 16
j_call: TRBJ2-7
cdr3_aa: CASSEDGGGLVYEQYF

v_call: TRBV25-1
cdr3_length: 13
j_call: TRBJ2-5
cdr3_aa: CASSADASETQYF

v_call: TRBV7-8
cdr3_length: 16
j_call: TRBJ2-7
cdr3_aa: CASSLASTRGRYEQYF

v_call: TRBV15
cdr3_length: 16
j_call: TRBJ2-7
cdr3_aa: CATSRDVTKTTYEQYF

v_call: TRBV7-2
cdr3_length: 16
j_call: TRBJ2-7
cdr3_aa: CASRLAAGTAIQGQYF

v_call: TRBV6-5
cdr3_length: 14
j_call: TRBJ2-5
cdr3_aa: CASRLTGNQETQYF

v_call: TRBV5-4
cdr3_length: 13
j_call: TRBJ1-1
cdr3_aa: CASSPVGVTEAFF

v_call: TRBV28
cdr3_length: 13
j_call: TRBJ1-2
cdr3_aa: CASSLSRGEGYTF

v_call: TRBV5-1
cdr3_length: 13
j_call: TRBJ2-5
cdr3_aa: CASSLGSGETQYF

v_call: TRBV9
cdr3_length: 14
j_call: TRBJ1-5
cdr3_aa: CASSVGGESGPQHF

v_call: TRBV2
cdr3_length: 13
j_call: TRBJ2-5
cdr3_aa: CASSGQLQETQYF

v_call: TRBV6-1
cdr3_length: 13
j_call: TRBJ2-2
cdr3_aa: CASSESRLGELFF

v_call: TRBV27
cdr3_length: 16
j_call: TRBJ2-3
cdr3_aa: CASSRLAGGQGDTQYF

v_call: TRBV4-1
cdr3_length: 16
j_call: TRBJ2-3
cdr3_aa: CASSPLGLAVTDTQYF

v_call: TRBV30
cdr3_length: 13
j_call: TRBJ2-3
cdr3_aa: CAGRRANGDTQYF

v_call: TRBV6-1
cdr3_length: 15
j_call: TRBJ2-7
cdr3_aa: CASSEAMASYYEQYF

v_call: TRBV10-3
cdr3_length: 15
j_call: TRBJ2-3
cdr3_aa: CASGTSGSDWNTQYF

v_call: TRBV5-1
cdr3_length: 14
j_call: TRBJ1-6
cdr3_aa: CASRQTGGNSPLHF

v_call: TRBV11-2
cdr3_length: 13
j_call: TRBJ2-7
cdr3_aa: CASSLGRGREQYF

v_call: TRBV25-1
cdr3_length: 14
j_call: TRBJ1-4
cdr3_aa: CASCEPGQGEKLFF

v_call: TRBV10-3
cdr3_length: 14
j_call: TRBJ2-3
cdr3_aa: CAISRGLAADTQYF

v_call: TRBV7-2
cdr3_length: 15
j_call: TRBJ1-3
cdr3_aa: CASSLSPFSGNTIYF

v_call: TRBV5-1
cdr3_length: 15
j_call: TRBJ1-6
cdr3_aa: CASSLGGGKNSPLHF

v_call: TRBV6-5
cdr3_length: 13
j_call: TRBJ2-7
cdr3_aa: CASSYSGGHEQYF